Listed here is a single T cell receptor (beta chain). The target antigen is unknown. The record originates from a study of blood T cells in healthy people across ages. A second about 6 to 11 cycle PCR used barcoded and J-beta primers. TCRdb called the 5' RACE reads again in MiXCR, with one record for every CDR3 protein. The sample contains about 1.8 million distinct CDR3 sequences, just under 50% of which appear only once. Findings and limits, study-wide: The unknown donor CMV status may have confounded expanded clonotype changes. Estimates drawn from one million T cells were deemed to understate diversity.

V lost 2 bases and J lost 8; bases outside the gene matches: 13. Germline V gene sequence: CDR1 DFQATT, CDR2 SNEGSKA (reference sequence). The CDR3 covers 15 residues. This receptor was obtained from a woman between 40 and 55 years old in good health. The sequenced sample consisted of blood. The chain uses TRBV20-1 and TRBJ1-2; 8 bases agree with TRBD1. CDR3 in amino acids: CSARYFGGAGGGYTF. The CDR3 nucleotides read TGCAGTGCTAGATACTTTGGTGGAGCAGGGGGCGGCTACACCTTC.